A selection of T cell receptor beta chains follows, all from one sample in a study of blood T cell repertoires in COVID-19. Produced via immunoSEQ multiplex PCR; TCRdb's table is partial and in-frame only. The repertoire consists of 150,000 or so clones, with approximately 90% occurring once and the leading ten covering more than 2%. Sequencing was done on a sample of peripheral blood. These receptor sequences come from a man younger than 30 with acute or convalescent COVID-19. Each CDR3 is given with its conserved first and last residue. Fields, in order: clone size, J gene, D gene, V gene, CDR3 protein, CDR3 DNA. A D gene is named only where the DNA matches it firmly. Not all rows give a size; the values are once, few, many and, for expanded clones, a class.

>-|TRBJ1-1|-|TRBV6-6
CASSPPTGDNTEAFF
TGTGCCAGCAGTCCCCCGACAGGAGATAACACTGAAGCTTTCTTT
>-|TRBJ2-3|TRBD2|TRBV10-2
CASSVLAGGPIDTQYF
TGCGCCAGCAGTGTCTTAGCGGGGGGGCCAATAGATACGCAGTATTTT
>-|TRBJ1-2|-|TRBV14
CASSPLRGSYGYTF
TGTGCCAGCAGCCCCCTTAGGGGCAGCTATGGCTACACCTTC
>-|TRBJ2-2|TRBD1|TRBV5-1
CASRLLGQAGELFF
TGCGCCAGCCGACTACTGGGACAGGCCGGGGAGCTGTTTTTT
>-|TRBJ1-1|-|TRBV12-5
CASGSAGLDRTEAFF
TGTGCTAGTGGTTCCGCAGGGTTGGATCGCACTGAAGCTTTCTTT
>-|TRBJ1-5|TRBD1|TRBV2
CASTTWGQKNQPQHF
TGTGCCAGCACGACGTGGGGACAGAAAAATCAGCCCCAGCATTTT
>-|TRBJ1-1|-|TRBV19
CASSIEGGEAFF
TGTGCCAGTAGTATCGAGGGCGGTGAAGCTTTCTTT
>-|TRBJ1-2|-|TRBV2
CASSVENSYGYTF
TGTGCCAGCAGTGTCGAGAATTCCTATGGCTACACCTTC
>-|TRBJ2-2|TRBD2|TRBV4-1
CASSHPTSGEGWGTGELFF
TGCGCCAGCAGCCATCCAACTAGCGGGGAGGGATGGGGGACCGGGGAGCTGTTTTTT
>-|TRBJ1-4|TRBD1|TRBV6-5
CASSSLGRGRQEKLFF
TGTGCCAGCAGTTCCCTGGGAAGGGGGCGACAAGAAAAACTGTTTTTT
>-|TRBJ2-4|TRBD2|TRBV10-1
CASSRTSGAKNIQYF
TGCGCCAGCAGCCGGACTAGCGGGGCCAAAAACATTCAGTACTTC
>-|TRBJ1-1|TRBD1|TRBV11-2
CASSAGAGTEIFTEAFF
TGTGCCAGCAGCGCAGGGGCCGGGACAGAGATTTTCACTGAAGCTTTCTTT
>-|TRBJ1-4|TRBD1|TRBV27
CASSIRPGGATNEKLFF
TGTGCCAGCAGTATTCGGCCAGGGGGTGCAACTAATGAAAAACTGTTTTTT
>-|TRBJ1-6|-|TRBV9
CASSAQGRSPLHF
TGTGCCAGCAGCGCACAGGGTCGTTCACCCCTCCACTTT
>-|TRBJ1-1|-|TRBV29-1
CSVEKQGGTEAFF
TGCAGCGTTGAAAAACAGGGCGGGACTGAAGCTTTCTTT
>-|TRBJ1-3|-|TRBV10-3
CAISGVSGAGNTIYF
TGTGCCATCAGTGGGGTTTCGGGTGCCGGAAACACCATATATTTT
>-|TRBJ2-5|-|TRBV24-1
CATSDITKETQYF
TGTGCCACCAGTGACATAACTAAAGAGACCCAGTACTTC
>-|TRBJ2-3|-|TRBV7-9
CAVGGSGRTDTQYF
TGTGCCGTGGGGGGTAGCGGCCGCACAGATACGCAGTATTTT
>-|TRBJ2-7|TRBD2|TRBV9
CASSAGLAGIYEQYF
TGTGCCAGCAGCGCCGGACTAGCGGGAATCTACGAGCAGTACTTC
>few|TRBJ2-4|TRBD2|TRBV3-1/TRBV3-2
CASSRSGGVENIQYF
TGTGCCAGCAGCCGTAGCGGGGGGGTGGAAAACATTCAGTACTTC
>few|TRBJ2-7|TRBD1|TRBV5-1
CASSPRDRGFYEQYF
TGCGCCAGCAGCCCGCGGGACAGGGGATTTTACGAGCAGTACTTC
>-|TRBJ1-2|TRBD1|TRBV14
CASSPGQGGYGYTF
TGTGCCAGCAGCCCAGGACAGGGCGGGTATGGCTACACCTTC
>-|TRBJ2-1|TRBD1|TRBV25-1
CASSEAYRDRAYNEQFF
TGTGCCAGCAGTGAAGCGTACAGGGACAGGGCCTACAATGAGCAGTTCTTC
>-|TRBJ1-2|-|TRBV27
CASSSTPTQGSYGYTF
TGTGCCAGCAGTTCAACCCCAACGCAGGGGAGCTATGGCTACACCTTC
>-|TRBJ2-5|-|TRBV18
CASSPGGYRETQYF
TGTGCCAGCTCACCCGGGGGATATCGAGAGACCCAGTACTTC
>-|TRBJ2-3|TRBD2|TRBV5-1
CASSLQLAGEGGHTDTQYF
TGCGCCAGCAGCTTACAACTAGCGGGAGAGGGAGGGCACACAGATACGCAGTATTTT
>-|TRBJ2-5|TRBD2|TRBV6-5
CASSYGGEPQETQYF
TGTGCCAGCAGTTATGGGGGGGAGCCCCAAGAGACCCAGTACTTC
>-|TRBJ2-2|TRBD1|TRBV19
CASGDRGYTGELFF
TGTGCCAGTGGGGACAGGGGTTACACCGGGGAGCTGTTTTTT
>-|TRBJ2-7|TRBD2|TRBV6-2/TRBV6-3
CASSYSGTSYEQYF
TGTGCCAGCAGTTACAGCGGGACCTCCTACGAGCAGTACTTC
>-|TRBJ1-1|-|TRBV15
CATSRPVMNTEAFF
TGTGCCACCAGCAGACCCGTTATGAACACTGAAGCTTTCTTT
>-|TRBJ1-1|-|TRBV5-1
CASSIGAYTEAFF
TGCGCCAGCAGTATAGGGGCTTACACTGAAGCTTTCTTT
>-|TRBJ1-4|-|TRBV6-5
CASSYSAVGEKLFF
TGTGCCAGCAGTTACTCGGCAGTTGGTGAAAAACTGTTTTTT
>-|TRBJ1-3|-|TRBV11-2
CASSFGQQPGNTIYF
TGTGCCAGCAGCTTCGGACAACAACCTGGAAACACCATATATTTT
>-|TRBJ1-1|-|TRBV3-1/TRBV3-2
CASSLLSEAFF
TGTGCCAGCAGTCTCCTTTCTGAAGCTTTCTTT
>-|TRBJ1-1|-|TRBV28
CASSPGYTEAFF
TGTGCCAGCAGTCCAGGGTACACTGAAGCTTTCTTT
>-|TRBJ2-3|TRBD2|TRBV28
CASSFGTSLGTDTQYF
TGTGCCAGCAGTTTCGGGACTAGCCTTGGGACAGATACGCAGTATTTT
>-|TRBJ1-1|-|TRBV6-6
CASSYSDQGYTEAFF
TGTGCCAGCAGTTACTCGGACCAGGGCTACACTGAAGCTTTCTTT
>-|TRBJ2-7|-|TRBV21-1
CASSYGQGTYEQYF
TGTGCCAGCAGCTACGGACAGGGGACGTACGAGCAGTACTTC
>once|TRBJ2-1|TRBD2|TRBV9
CASSVSGGYNEQFF
TGTGCCAGCAGCGTTAGCGGGGGCTACAATGAGCAGTTCTTC
>-|TRBJ1-1|TRBD1|TRBV29-1
CSVLPGGMGTEAFF
TGCAGCGTCCTTCCAGGGGGCATGGGCACTGAAGCTTTCTTT
>few|TRBJ2-3|-|TRBV5-1
CASSPAASYTTDTQYF
TGCGCCAGCAGCCCGGCGGCTAGCTATACCACAGATACGCAGTATTTT
>-|TRBJ1-1|-|TRBV10-3
CAITPDGQNTEAFF
TGTGCCATCACGCCGGACGGACAGAACACTGAAGCTTTCTTT
>-|TRBJ1-1|-|TRBV7-9
CASSLVRAGTEAFF
TGTGCCAGCAGCTTAGTCAGGGCAGGCACTGAAGCTTTCTTT
>-|TRBJ1-1|TRBD1|TRBV6-5
CASTLTGGTEAFF
TGTGCCAGCACGTTGACAGGGGGCACTGAAGCTTTCTTT